This record looks at one T cell receptor (beta chain) sequence and its context. Its antigen is unknown. The graft donor-derived T-allo10 cells reportedly recognize host alloantigens, are anergic, and suppress alloantigen-specifically. Germline loops: CDR1 ENHRY, CDR2 SYGVKD. The CDR3 totals 15 residues. Trimming took 6 bases from V and 4 from J; bases not matched to a gene: 6. The data originate from a study of type 1 regulatory T cells. On the study more broadly: This in vitro CD4 product, T-allo10, is enriched for Tr1 cells and alloantigen-specific.

TCRdb passed the reads through MiXCR, listing each CDR3 protein once. The sample records about 68,000 distinct CDR3 sequences, about 60% being singletons. Sample: cultured T cells, either the whole culture or a sorted T cell fraction (not recorded which). Subset meaning: Tr1-enriched cell product generated in vitro against host alloantigens. The TCR sequence derives from a human donor in good health. This chain links TRBV10-3 with TRBJ2-1, with 10 bases aligning to TRBD1. Written as DNA, the CDR3 is TGTGCCATCAGGGGACAGGGGACCCCGTACAATGAGCAGTTCTTC. Protein: CAIRGQGTPYNEQFF.